These 15 T cell receptor beta chains originate from one sample sequenced in a study of regulatory T cells in long-lasting Graves disease. Libraries of TCR beta came from iRepertoire HTBI primers plus Arm-PCR of CDR3 regions. TCRdb called the multiplex PCR reads again in MiXCR, with one record for every CDR3 protein. Here the sample spans 500,000 or so distinct CDR3 sequences, roughly 17% being singletons. Time point in this sample: newly diagnosed GD, antithyroid drugs for less than 3 months. Extracted RNA from PBMCs served as the source of the TCR library. The same specimen was also included in a second study, on T cells in Graves' hyperthyroidism and ophthalmopathy.

The sample here was peripheral blood mononuclear cells (PBMCs), taken at new diagnosis, from a patient treated with antithyroid drugs. The source of these receptors is a man aged 35 to 55 with Graves disease.

This chain connects TRBV10-3 to TRBJ2-4; 7 bases line up with TRBD1. With V trimmed by 6 bases and J by 4 bases, 9 bases remained unmatched. The CDR3 loop spans 15 amino acids. The germline V gene has CDR1 ENHRY and CDR2 SYGVKD. CDR3 protein: CAIRSDRDNKNIQYF. Here the CDR3 DNA reads TGTGCCATCAGATCCGACAGGGACAATAAAAACATTCAGTACTTC.

The V call is TRBV11-1, the J call TRBJ2-3; D is undetermined. TRBJ2-5 matches the DNA end more closely, so the J call is doubtful. Per germline, CDR1 SGHAT and CDR2 FQDESV (reference sequence). The CDR3 loop spans 17 amino acids. CDR3 protein: CASSLSIAASPRETQYF. The CDR3 DNA follows: TGTGCCAGCAGCTTATCCATCGCTGCCAGCCCGCGGGAGACCCAGTACTTC.

This clonotype was recorded at least ten times. The rearrangement uses TRBV28 and TRBJ2-7; D is possibly TRBD2 (6 bases). V was shortened by 8 bases and J by 4 bases, with 6 bases between the two germline ends. The CDR3 is 10 residues long. Germline V gene lookup returns CDR1 MDHEN and CDR2 SYDVKM. As DNA, the CDR3 is TGTGCCAGCGGGGGGTACGAGCAGTACTTC. Amino acid sequence: CASGGYEQYF.

The chain has TRBV27 and TRBJ2-3; 15 positions agree with TRBD2. V was pared by 5 bases and J by 0 bases, with 3 bases of the junction left unmatched. The CDR3 is 17 amino acids. CDR1 MNHEY and CDR2 SMNVEV come from the germline V gene (reference sequence). In nucleotides, the CDR3 is TGTGCCAGCAGTGCGGGACTAGCGGGAGGTAGCACAGATACGCAGTATTTT. This translates into CASSAGLAGGSTDTQYF.

This clonotype was observed at least ten times. The V and J genes are TRBV12-3 or TRBV12-4 and TRBJ2-7, with 10 nucleotides matching TRBD2. The V segment lost 3 bases and the J segment 4 bases; nucleotides outside the gene matches: 6. The CDR3 runs to 15 residues. CDR3 nucleotide sequence: TGTGCCAGCAGTTTGGCTAGCGGGAGTGGGTACGAGCAGTACTTC. Protein: CASSLASGSGYEQYF.

This clonotype occurred a few times. In nucleotides, the CDR3 is TGTGCCAGCAGCTTATTAGGGGGCCCTCCTTCTTATGGCTACACCTTC. Amino acids: CASSLLGGPPSYGYTF. The gene calls are TRBV7-9 and TRBJ1-2, with 7 bases that match TRBD1. The ends lost 2 bases at V and 5 bases at J; junction bases unmatched: 11. The CDR3 spans 16 residues. Per germline, CDR1 SEHNR and CDR2 FQNEAQ (reference sequence).

The table lists this clonotype with a few counts. This sequence joins TRBV13 and TRBJ1-2; no definite D call. V was cut by 2 bases and J by 6 bases, with 16 bases left in between. The germline CDR1 and CDR2 sequences are PRHDT and FYEKMQ (reference sequence). The CDR3 extends over 15 amino acids. CDR3 loop: CASSLPGGPVDGYTF. The DNA of the CDR3 is TGTGCCAGCAGCTTACCGGGAGGGCCTGTTGATGGCTACACCTTC.

On this clonotype: It may be a read error: a sequence one base away is much more abundant. V gene TRBV20-1 combines with J gene TRBJ2-3; D is unresolved. With the DNA end fitting TRBJ2-7 better, the J assignment may be wrong. CDR3 length equals 14 residues. CDR1 and CDR2 (germline): DFQATT, SNEGSKA (reference sequence). The CDR3 DNA is TGCAGTGCTAGAGATCTCTCCGGAGCCTACAAGCAGTACTTC. It encodes CSARDLSGAYKQYF.

The rearrangement uses TRBV18 and TRBJ1-6; TRBD1 matches at 9 bases. This CDR3 spans 15 amino acids. Germline-derived CDR1 and CDR2 are KGHSH and LQKENI. Unmatched junction bases numbered 7, after V lost 5 bases and J lost 8 bases. CDR3: CASSRLGQGDSPLHF. In nucleotides, the CDR3 is TGTGCCAGCTCAAGGTTGGGACAGGGTGATTCACCCCTCCACTTT.

About this clonotype itself: One base separates it from a far larger clone, so it is likely a read error. The CDR3 DNA reads as TGTGCCAGCAGTACCACACACAGGGGGTCCTACAATGAGCAGTACTTC. This encodes CASSTTHRGSYNEQYF. This chain connects TRBV2 to TRBJ2-7; 8 nucleotides match TRBD1. The germline V gene has CDR1 SNHLY and CDR2 FYNNEI. Trimming took 5 bases from V and 7 from J; bases not matched to a gene: 16. The CDR3 sequence is 16 residues long.

This sequence joins TRBV12-3 or TRBV12-4 and TRBJ2-3; the D is unclear. Trimming took 6 bases from V and 0 from J, leaving 13 bases between them. This CDR3 is built from 15 residues. CDR3 protein: CASSPAGQSTDTQYF. CDR3 DNA: TGTGCCAGCAGCCCGGCAGGCCAAAGCACAGATACGCAGTATTTT.

This clonotype was observed many times. The genes are TRBV18 and TRBJ2-5; the D gene could be TRBD1 or TRBD2 (5 bases each). This CDR3 spans 16 amino acids. Germline CDR1 and CDR2: KGHSH and LQKENI. The V and J ends lost 2 bases and 4 bases respectively, with 17 bases between them. CDR3 amino acids: CASSPRSAGGGETQYF. The CDR3 DNA reads as TGTGCCAGCTCACCAAGGTCCGCGGGTGGGGGAGAGACCCAGTACTTC.

This sequence joins TRBV7-9 and TRBJ1-2, with a tentative D call TRBD1 (5 bases). The CDR3 is 13 residues long. Trimming left V 5 bases short and J 8 bases short, with 15 bases between. Germline CDR1 reads SEHNR; CDR2 reads FQNEAQ (reference sequence). The CDR3: CASSPAGARGYTF. The DNA of the CDR3 is TGTGCCAGCAGCCCGGCTGGGGCGCGGGGCTACACCTTC.

This clonotype has at least ten counts. This sequence joins TRBV20-1 and TRBJ1-1; D gene unclear. This CDR3 comprises 15 residues. The germline gives CDR1 DFQATT, CDR2 SNEGSKA (reference sequence). Trimming shortened V by 3 bases and J by 3 bases, and 17 bases separated the two germline ends. The CDR3 nucleotides read TGCAGTGCTAGGCCCGGGTCTCTTCTTGACACTGAAGCTTTCTTT. Residues: CSARPGSLLDTEAFF.

This clonotype was seen ten or more times. V and J are TRBV28 and TRBJ2-7, with 12 bases lining up with TRBD2. Germline CDR1 is MDHEN and CDR2 is SYDVKM. The CDR3 runs to 16 residues. V trimming: 8 bases; J trimming: 5 bases; junction bases outside the gene matches: 13. The CDR3: CASRPETSGSLHEQYF. CDR3 coding DNA: TGTGCCAGCCGGCCCGAGACTAGCGGGAGTTTGCACGAGCAGTACTTC.